This T cell receptor beta chain derives from a study of neurological immune-mediated disorders. This clonotype was recorded at least ten times. TCRdb itself ran the 5' RACE reads through MiXCR, one entry per CDR3 protein. Of about 82,000 distinct CDR3 sequences detected, 2.6% appear once; the ten largest clones hold around 1.1%. The V gene end was trimmed by 4 bases and the J gene end by 0 bases; junction bases not matched to a gene: 3. The length of the CDR3 is 16 residues. CDR1 and CDR2 from the germline V gene are SGHRS and YFSETQ. The receptor's source is a woman in her 30s with multiple sclerosis. The chain combines TRBV5-1 with TRBJ2-2; 10 nucleotides agree with TRBD2. The sequencing sample was made of PBMCs. The CDR3 coding sequence is TGCGCCAGCAGCCTAACTAGCGGGGCGAACACCGGGGAGCTGTTTTTT. Protein sequence: CASSLTSGANTGELFF.